This T cell receptor (beta chain) is drawn from a study of blood T cell repertoires in COVID-19. About the research overall: Researchers got acute and convalescent COVID-19 samples from the United States, Italy and Spain. PBMCs, B-cell-depleted T cells, or T cells provided the cDNA or gDNA that made up the material.

Clones were sequenced by immunoSEQ multiplex PCR, and TCRdb holds only the in-frame ones, with some missing. The data hold about 440,000 clones, with roughly nine tenths observed a single time. The germline V gene encodes CDR1 LNHDA and CDR2 SQIVND (reference sequence). V lost 4 bases and J 4 bases, leaving 10 bases between the germline ends. The CDR3 has 13 residues. Sequenced input: PBMCs or T cells enriched from blood (not recorded which). The J gene is TRBJ2-5, the V gene TRBV19; D is ambiguous. This TCR was sampled from a woman aged 18-35 years with acute COVID-19. The CDR3 DNA follows: TGTGCCAGTAGTAGAGGTGATGCAGAGACCCAGTACTTC. This codes for CASSRGDAETQYF.